This T cell receptor beta chain stems from a study of blood T cell repertoires in COVID-19 (dated by TCRdb to 2018 to 2021). Regarding the study in general: Samples from collaborators originated in the United States, Italy and Spain and spanned both the acute and convalescent phases of COVID-19. The material from the prospective study consisted of cDNA or gDNA derived from T cells, B-cell-depleted T cells, or PBMCs. Subjects who had been exposed to COVID-19, were actively infected with it, or had recovered from it provided the deeply sampled blood TCRbeta repertoires that made up the dataset. The repertoires were made available in a free public database intended to serve as a resource for research on the immune response to SARS-CoV-2. The samples were drawn from the first 160 participants of the ongoing ImmuneRACE study and from 1,254 subjects provided by 6 global collaborators. The sample metadata nearly always contained a de-identified subject ID, COVID-19 status, age in years and sex. Where available, HLA class I and class II types were taken from metadata supplied by the sample provider and were not determined by assay-based typing.

Results and caveats for the whole study, not just this receptor: The amount of clinical and demographic metadata varied by source and participant and was provided uncurated.

Points on this clone: The clone's antigen remains unknown. No base quality values were provided; no much bigger clone lies one nucleotide off.

At one collaborating source in Seattle, patients were enrolled during active infection and were followed longitudinally through the course of disease. Each collaborating institution followed its own protocols to collect whole blood in K2EDTA tubes. For TCRbeta analysis, collaborators shipped samples as frozen whole blood, isolated PBMCs, or DNA extracted from either of those sample types. CDR1 and CDR2 are drawn from the germline V gene (reference sequence): GTSNPN, SVGIG. The CDR3 covers 13 residues, taking in both the cysteine and the phenylalanine. Only the CDR3 DNA stays, 39 bases, in frame from base 1. Trimming removed 4 bases from V and 6 bases from J, leaving 15 bases between the germline ends. The immunoSEQ Assay, a bias-controlled multiplex PCR, was used to amplify TCRbeta CDR3 regions from genomic DNA. The source study handled its data this way. Within the assay, amplification of reference gene primers was used to estimate how many nucleated cells each sample contained. Sequence reads were collapsed and filtered to measure the absolute abundance of every unique TCRbeta CDR3 rearrangement. For each sample, productive Simpson clonality was calculated by taking the square root of Simpson's diversity index across productive rearrangements. TCRdb took over this immuneACCESS table, retaining in-frame rearrangements with V and J assigned. Such tables are incomplete; in checked studies, under half of the missing clones stem from an unresolved V gene, and the remainder is unexplained. That table supplies the V and J calls and clone size; D and trimming were determined from the DNA. This sample gives about 290,000 clones in total; about nine tenths of them show up just once. The ten most abundant clones make up around 10% of the sample.

The chain is assembled from TRBV30 and TRBJ1-2; the D segment could be TRBD1, given 6 matching bases. Sequenced material: peripheral blood. The origin of this receptor is a woman in her thirties with COVID-19, enrolled during active disease. CDR3 sequence: CAWNTNRVDGYTF. The sequenced DNA: TGTGCCTGGAACACTAACAGGGTCGATGGCTACACCTTC.